This T cell receptor (beta chain) was recorded in a study of graft-versus-host responses after intestinal transplantation. General study points: Within allografts, high graft-versus-host to host-versus-graft clonal ratios were seen among patients with graft-donor T cell macrochimerism. Declines in HvG clones occurring early post-transplant were associated with peak circulating GvH clone levels. The authors found GvH clones in recipient marrow, some appearing first in ileum or blood.

As regards this clone: Its antigen remains unknown.

Here immunoSEQ multiplex PCR was the method, and the copy in TCRdb shows in-frame clones only, minus some. This sample yields around 110,000 clones, of which approximately 90% are seen a single time; 0.2% to 0.25% belongs to the top ten. V lost 5 bases to trimming and J lost 5 bases, with 18 bases between them. The germline V gene has CDR1 SGHDT and CDR2 YYEEEE. This CDR3 is 15 amino acids long. This sample comprised unstimulated CD4+ T cells sorted from spleen or lymph node cells, obtained before transplant. The chain is built from TRBV5-6 and TRBJ2-3; the D gene is possibly TRBD2 (6 bases). The sequence came from a human donor who was the organ donor for an intestinal transplant. The CDR3 here is CASREKVTRVDTQYF. In DNA form, the CDR3 reads TGTGCCAGCAGAGAGAAGGTGACTAGAGTAGATACGCAGTATTTT.